This T cell receptor beta chain emerged from a study of T-cell reconstitution after alpha-beta-depleted transplantation in children. Study results and limitations: In patients about two months after transplant, alpha-beta T cells reportedly arose from several hundred expanded graft clones. Diversity and T-cell counts at one year after transplant derived mostly from new T cells. At day 60, the high TCRbeta diversity found in some patients originated from recipient T cells and thymic progenitors that had survived.

This clonotype was detected many times. Antigen specificity is unknown. Unique molecular identifiers were incorporated when the TCRbeta library was constructed. TCRdb fed the PCR reads into MiXCR, producing one record per CDR3 protein. The sample contains about 200,000 distinct CDR3 sequences, about 7% of which appear only once. The material sequenced was PBMCs, taken before TCRalphabeta/CD19-depleted stem cell transplant. The clonotype comes from a boy younger than 10 with acute lymphoblastic leukemia, due to receive a stem cell transplant.

In nucleotides, the CDR3 is TGCAGTGCAACTAGCGGGGAGAGCTCCTACGAGCAGTACTTC. Protein sequence: CSATSGESSYEQYF. The chain uses TRBV20-1 and TRBJ2-7; 10 positions agree with TRBD2. V was pared by 6 bases and J by 0 bases, with 5 bases of the junction left unmatched. Germline V lookup: CDR1 DFQATT, CDR2 SNEGSKA (reference sequence). The CDR3 extends over 14 amino acids.